The 20 T cell receptor beta chains below were found in one sample sequenced in a study of regulatory T cells in long-lasting Graves disease. As to time point: persistent/refractory GD, antithyroid drugs over 5 years with positive TRAb. Scientists built the TCR library using RNA that was extracted from PBMCs. Arm-PCR of CDR3 regions and iRepertoire HTBI primers were the basis on which TCR beta libraries were built. One entry per CDR3 protein, called by TCRdb with MiXCR from the multiplex PCR reads. The sample records about 470,000 distinct CDR3 sequences, roughly 20% being singletons. The sample consisted of peripheral blood mononuclear cells (PBMCs), taken when the disease was refractory, from a patient treated with antithyroid drugs. The receptors come from a female donor with Graves disease.

On this clonotype: This clone may be a read error of a much larger clone one base away. The chain recombines TRBV29-1 with TRBJ1-2, with TRBD1 as a possible D gene (5 bases). This CDR3 has 13 amino acids. The V gene's germline CDR1 is SQVTM and CDR2 ANQGSEA. V was clipped by 8 bases and J by 6 bases, with 19 bases between them. CDR3 protein: CSPWEGIRDGYTF. The CDR3 nucleotides are TGCAGCCCCTGGGAGGGGATTAGAGATGGCTACACCTTC.

The V gene is TRBV6-2 or TRBV6-3, the J gene TRBJ1-2; TRBD1 might be the D (6 bases). The CDR3 spans 17 residues. CDR1 and CDR2 (germline): MNHEY, SVGEGT. The ends were cut back, 0 bases at V and 7 bases at J, with 21 bases in the middle. The DNA of the CDR3 is TGTGCCAGCAGTTACTCGTATTATGGCAGGGGAAGAGCTGGCTACACCTTC. This gives the protein CASSYSYYGRGRAGYTF.

This clonotype was detected ten times or more. The genes are TRBV6-5 and TRBJ1-5; 11 nucleotides match TRBD1. V trimming: 2 bases; J trimming: 2 bases; junction bases outside the gene matches: 8. CDR3 length: 18 amino acids. Germline assignment: CDR1 MNHEY and CDR2 SVGAGI. The CDR3 DNA reads as TGTGCCAGCAGTTACCAGGACAGGGGGCGTTTTGGCAATCAGCCCCAGCATTTT. Translation: CASSYQDRGRFGNQPQHF.

This clonotype has only a few counts. The gene calls are TRBV24-1 and TRBJ2-7; 7 bases are a match to TRBD1. The ends lost 4 bases at V and 4 bases at J; junction bases unmatched: 3. Germline V gives CDR1 KGHDR, CDR2 SFDVKD. CDR3 length equals 13 residues. DNA of the CDR3: TGTGCCACCAGTGACCCGGGACAGTACGAGCAGTACTTC. Translated, it gives CATSDPGQYEQYF.

The chain is built from TRBV7-3 and TRBJ2-7; D possibly matches TRBD1 or TRBD2 (5 bases each). Trimming pared 0 bases from V and 5 bases from J, leaving 14 bases between. Germline V lookup: CDR1 SGHTA, CDR2 FQGTGA. This CDR3 has 15 amino acids. CDR3 nucleotide sequence: TGTGCCAGCAGCTTAACCGCTCGAGGGGTACACGAGCAGTACTTC. Its translation is CASSLTARGVHEQYF. Drawing the rest from reference TRBV7-3 and TRBJ2-7, the complete variable domain is GAGVSQTPSNKVTEKGKYVELRCDPISGHTALYWYRQSLGQGPEFLIYFQGTGAADDSGLPNDRFFAVRPEGSVSTLKIQRTERGDSAVYLCASSLTARGVHEQYFGPGTRLTVT.

This chain connects TRBV19 to TRBJ2-2; D possibly corresponds to TRBD1 (6 bases). With 3 bases removed from V and 5 bases from J, the gap between germline ends came to 19 bases. CDR3 size: 17 residues. Germline-derived CDR1 and CDR2 are LNHDA and SQIVND (reference sequence). DNA of the CDR3: TGTGCCAGTAGTATTCGAGAACAGGGTGGTAGAACCGGGGAGCTGTTTTTT. It codes for CASSIREQGGRTGELFF.

As for this clonotype: A much bigger clone sits one base away, suggesting this may be a read error. The V gene is TRBV30, the J gene TRBJ1-2; D gene ambiguous. Per germline, CDR1 GTSNPN and CDR2 SVGIG (reference sequence). This CDR3 is 12 amino acids long. The chain's CDR3 is CAWSIRIYGHTF. CDR3 nucleotides: TGTGCCTGGAGCATCAGGATTTATGGCCACACCTTC.

This clonotype has just a few counts. The V gene is TRBV5-1, the J gene TRBJ1-2; unclear D gene. V lost 2 bases, J lost 7 bases, and 15 bases lay in between. Germline CDR1 reads SGHRS; CDR2 reads YFSETQ. The CDR3 spans 14 residues. As DNA, the CDR3 is TGCGCCAGCAGCTTAGGGAGCTCGAATAGTGGCTACACCTTC. Its protein is CASSLGSSNSGYTF.

The rearrangement joins TRBV6-2 or TRBV6-3 to TRBJ2-7, with no clear D. Per germline, CDR1 MNHEY and CDR2 SVGEGT. The length of the CDR3 is 12 residues. The V end was cut by 10 bases, the J end by 3 bases, with 13 bases between. The chain's CDR3 is CATTVGLYEQYF. CDR3 nucleotides: TGTGCCACCACAGTCGGTCTCTACGAGCAGTACTTC.

This clonotype was found a few times. This chain links TRBV6-9 with TRBJ2-2; D is ambiguous. Trimming removed 3 bases from V and 6 bases from J, with 5 bases in between. The CDR3 has 12 residues. Germline CDR1 is MNHGY and CDR2 is SVAAGI. The CDR3 DNA follows: TGTGCCAGCAGTTACTCCCCCGGGGAGCTGTTTTTT. Amino acid sequence: CASSYSPGELFF.

This chain connects TRBV7-9 to TRBJ1-1; possible D gene TRBD1, 5 bases. V was cut by 7 bases and J by 5 bases, with 20 bases left in between. CDR1 is SEHNR and CDR2 is FQNEAQ in the germline V gene (reference sequence). The CDR3 covers 15 residues. CDR3 sequence: CASTSITRGMTEAFF. As DNA, the CDR3 is TGTGCCAGCACCTCCATAACGAGGGGAATGACTGAAGCTTTCTTT.

This clonotype has a handful of counts. J is TRBJ2-5 and V is TRBV5-1; TRBD2 agrees at 7 bases. The V and J ends lost 2 bases and 5 bases, in that order; junction bases with no gene match: 12. The CDR3 contains 16 residues. From germline, CDR1 is SGHRS and CDR2 YFSETQ. CDR3 region: CASSFRLAVLRETQYF. DNA of the CDR3: TGCGCCAGCAGCTTTCGGCTAGCGGTCCTTAGGGAGACCCAGTACTTC.

This clonotype was counted at least ten times. One junction end does not reproduce the germline sequence, and a read error may be involved. This chain links TRBV28 with TRBJ1-2; D call uncertain. The germline V gene has CDR1 MDHEN and CDR2 SYDVKM. This CDR3 comprises 9 residues. CDR3 DNA: TGTGCCAGCAGTTCCCCCTTAGGCTTC. Its translation is CASSSPLGF.

The J gene is TRBJ2-2, the V gene TRBV24-1; D is unclear. This CDR3 region has 13 residues. Per germline, CDR1 KGHDR and CDR2 SFDVKD. V lost 0 bases and J lost 7, with 5 bases in between. The CDR3 region has the DNA TGTGCCACCAGTGATTTGCATAACGGGGAGCTGTTTTTT. Amino acids: CATSDLHNGELFF.

This clonotype was detected a few times. The V and J genes are TRBV20-1 and TRBJ2-7; D is ambiguous. There are 13 residues in the CDR3. The germline V gene encodes CDR1 DFQATT and CDR2 SNEGSKA (reference sequence). Trimming removed 5 bases at V and 4 bases at J, with 15 bases between. This CDR3 is CSASSPRDYEQYF. CDR3 in DNA: TGCAGTGCTTCCAGCCCCCGAGATTACGAGCAGTACTTC.

J is TRBJ2-7 and V is TRBV5-6; D call uncertain. With 0 bases removed from V and 0 bases from J, the gap between germline ends came to 4 bases. The V gene's germline CDR1 is SGHDT and CDR2 YYEEEE. The length of the CDR3 is 13 residues. The CDR3 sequence is CASSLVYSYEQYF. Written as DNA, the CDR3 is TGTGCCAGCAGCTTGGTCTACTCCTACGAGCAGTACTTC.

This clonotype was seen repeatedly, ten times or more. The V call is TRBV3-1, the J call TRBJ2-7; D remains unclear. The ends were cut back, 5 bases at V and 3 bases at J, with 11 bases in the middle. CDR3 length: 13 residues. Germline CDR1 is LGHDT and CDR2 is YNNKEL (reference sequence). The DNA for the CDR3 is TGTGCCAGCAGCTGGGCCTCACGCTACGAGCAGTACTTC. Residues: CASSWASRYEQYF.

This clonotype came up many times. The chain is built from TRBV11-2 and TRBJ1-2, with D perhaps TRBD1 (5 bases). V gave up 3 bases and J gave up 7 bases, with 9 bases separating them. The CDR3 totals 12 residues. The germline V gene has CDR1 SGHAT and CDR2 FQNNGV. CDR3 loop: CASSLRGGGYTF. CDR3 nucleotide sequence: TGTGCCAGCAGCTTGCGGGGGGGTGGCTACACCTTC.

J is TRBJ2-3 and V is TRBV29-1, with D uncertain. Trimming shortened V by 3 bases and J by 6 bases, and 19 bases separated the two germline ends. The CDR3 runs to 15 residues. Germline CDR1 reads SQVTM; CDR2 reads ANQGSEA. The CDR3 here is CSVEGFLGAGDTQYF. CDR3 in DNA: TGCAGCGTTGAGGGGTTTTTAGGAGCAGGTGATACGCAGTATTTT.

Comment on this clonotype: The CDR3 does not close with the conserved phenylalanine or tryptophan, likely indicating a read error. The chain couples TRBV6-2 or TRBV6-3 to TRBJ1-5; 9 bases agree with TRBD1. From germline, CDR1 is MNHEY and CDR2 SVGEGT. J was trimmed by 6 bases and V by 6 bases; bases with no gene match: 6. This CDR3 is built from 14 residues. DNA for the CDR3: TGTGCCAGCAGCACGGACAGGGGCGGTCAGCCCCAGCATTCT. It encodes CASSTDRGGQPQHS.